Listed here are 11 T cell receptor beta chains from one sample, sequenced in a study of monozygotic twins with cystic fibrosis. The data were produced by immunoSEQ multiplex PCR, yet TCRdb's version contains in-frame clones alone and is incomplete. The data contain about 20,000 clones, 75% to 95% of them seen just once; the ten biggest clones take up 1.6%. Sequences were obtained from blood. These receptors originate from a girl aged 2-10 years with cystic fibrosis.

V usage is TRBV5-4 and J usage is TRBJ1-1; 7 nucleotides match TRBD1. The CDR3 sequence is 15 residues long. CDR1 SGHNT and CDR2 YYREEE come from the germline V gene (reference sequence). The trim removed 4 bases at V and 0 bases at J, leaving 6 bases unmatched. The chain's CDR3 is CASSGGGHMNTEAFF. The CDR3, as DNA: TGTGCCAGCAGCGGAGGGGGCCACATGAACACTGAAGCTTTCTTT.

The gene calls are TRBV4-2 and TRBJ2-7; D gene unclear. CDR3 length: 15 amino acids. Trimming took 0 bases from V and 3 from J, leaving 12 bases between them. CDR1 is LGHNA and CDR2 is YNFKEQ in the germline V gene. The DNA for the CDR3 is TGTGCCAGCAGCCAAGATAATCAGAACCTCTACGAGCAGTACTTC. It specifies CASSQDNQNLYEQYF.

The genes are TRBV28 and TRBJ2-3; tentative D call: TRBD1 (6 bases). Germline V lookup: CDR1 MDHEN, CDR2 SYDVKM. This CDR3 is 17 amino acids long. The ends were cut back, 6 bases at V and 3 bases at J, with 22 bases in the middle. DNA for the CDR3: TGTGCCAGCAGCCTACGGGTCACAGGGCGAATGACAGATACGCAGTATTTT. This sequence encodes CASSLRVTGRMTDTQYF. Together with reference TRBV28 and TRBJ2-3, the CDR3 gives the full variable domain: DVKVTQSSRYLVKRTGEKVFLECVQDMDHENMFWYRQDPGLGLRLIYFSYDVKMKEKGDIPEGYSVSREKKERFSLILESASTNQTSMYLCASSLRVTGRMTDTQYFGPGTRLTVL.

The rearrangement joins TRBV6-5 to TRBJ1-2; D might be TRBD1 (6 bases). From germline, CDR1 is MNHEY and CDR2 SVGAGI. This CDR3 spans 15 amino acids. Trimming pared 6 bases from V and 4 bases from J, leaving 18 bases between. CDR3: CASRPRGGDGYGYTF. CDR3 DNA: TGTGCCAGCAGACCACGGGGGGGCGATGGCTATGGCTACACCTTC.

DNA for the CDR3: TGTGCCAGCAGCACCAACACAGTTCCGAACACTGAAGCTTTCTTT. It codes for CASSTNTVPNTEAFF. The chain joins TRBV6-1 to TRBJ1-1; D is uncertain. Deletions cut 6 bases from V and 1 base from J, with 15 bases between. The CDR3 extends over 15 amino acids. CDR1 and CDR2 from the germline V gene are MNHNS and SASEGT.

The chain employs TRBV19 and TRBJ1-5; tentative D call: TRBD1 (6 bases). V was cut by 3 bases and J by 0 bases, with 24 bases left in between. Per germline, CDR1 LNHDA and CDR2 SQIVND (reference sequence). This CDR3 is 20 amino acids long. As DNA, the CDR3 is TGTGCCAGTAGTATTGATGGTGGGGGCAGGGCTTTCTATAGCAATCAGCCCCAGCATTTT. This encodes CASSIDGGGRAFYSNQPQHF.

The V call is TRBV6-4, the J call TRBJ2-1, with 10 bases matching TRBD2. This CDR3 comprises 13 residues. The V and J ends lost 8 bases and 8 bases, in that order; junction bases with no gene match: 6. Germline V gene data show CDR1 as MRHNA and CDR2 as SNTAGT. CDR3 sequence: CASSSGSEDEQFF. The CDR3 region has the DNA TGTGCCAGCTCTAGCGGGAGTGAGGATGAGCAGTTCTTC.

V gene TRBV18 combines with J gene TRBJ2-7, with 8 positions matching TRBD1. Germline CDR1 is KGHSH and CDR2 is LQKENI. V dropped 6 bases and J dropped 1; count of bases not matched to a gene: 5. The CDR3 is 14 amino acids. CDR3 coding DNA: TGTGCCAGCTCGGATCGACAGGGGTCCTACGAGCAGTACTTC. It yields the protein CASSDRQGSYEQYF. The full variable domain, in which reference TRBV18 and TRBJ2-7 provide the parts outside the CDR3, is NAGVMQNPRHLVRRRGQEARLRCSPMKGHSHVYWYRQLPEEGLKFMVYLQKENIIDESGMPKERFSAEFPKEGPSILRIQQVVRGDSAAYFCASSDRQGSYEQYFGPGTRLTVT.

The CDR3 region is CATSRDYSSGRASQQYF. CDR3 DNA sequence: TGTGCCACCAGCAGAGACTACTCTAGCGGGAGGGCCTCTCAGCAGTACTTC. V and J are TRBV15 and TRBJ2-7, with 12 bases lining up with TRBD2. Germline V gene data show CDR1 as LNHNV and CDR2 as YYDKDF (reference sequence). V was pared by 0 bases and J by 8 bases, with 11 bases of the junction left unmatched. The CDR3 spans 17 residues. Variable domain in full (rest from reference TRBV15 and TRBJ2-7): DAMVIQNPRYQVTQFGKPVTLSCSQTLNHNVMYWYQQKSSQAPKLLFHYYDKDFNNEADTPDNFQSRRPNTSFCFLDIRSPGLGDTAMYLCATSRDYSSGRASQQYFGPGTRLTVT.

The chain recombines TRBV5-5 with TRBJ1-6, with D unclear. V dropped 3 bases and J dropped 8 bases, with 15 bases sitting between them. The length of the CDR3 is 15 residues. Germline-derived CDR1 and CDR2 are SGHKS and YYEKEE (reference sequence). CDR3 sequence: CASSSPGSLDSPLHF. CDR3 nucleotides: TGTGCCAGCAGCTCCCCCGGGTCCTTGGATTCACCCCTCCACTTT.

The gene calls are TRBV7-2 and TRBJ1-1; D unclear. The germline V and J ends were trimmed by 3 bases and 7 bases, with 12 bases remaining between them. CDR3 size: 13 residues. Looked up from germline, CDR1 is SGHTA and CDR2 is FQGNSA. In DNA, the CDR3 is TGTGCCAGCAGCTTGAGGCTAGATGGTGAAGCTTTCTTT. It encodes CASSLRLDGEAFF.